This T cell receptor beta chain was found in a study of beta chain features in type 1 diabetes. About the study: Cell yields, gender and age were comparable in patients and healthy donors.

This clone was counted only a few times. Its antigen is still unknown. Study-level results: Researchers report that Type 1 diabetes patients had moderately but significantly shorter TCRB CDR3s across all four CD4+ subsets.

What was sequenced were expressed TCRB transcripts, since all of the isolated RNA had been reverse transcribed. Some 3.6 million reads on average were seen across naive, central memory and regulatory T cell samples. Sequencing was performed with immunoSEQ multiplex PCR; in TCRdb, only in-frame clones are kept and a portion is missing. The table records about 360,000 clones, about 12% of them present only once. Sorting that relied on CD45RO/CCR7/CD25/CD127/CD95/CD27 yielded CD4+ naive, central memory, regulatory and stem cell-like memory cells. The sequence derives from a man younger than 35 in good health. Sequencing used naive CD4+ T cells from blood.

The CDR3 loop reads CASSLGQGNEKLFF. CDR3 nucleotide sequence: TGTGCCAGCAGCCTCGGACAGGGGAATGAAAAACTGTTTTTT. This chain joins TRBV6-6 and TRBJ1-4; 9 bases agree with TRBD1. V lost 6 bases to trimming and J lost 5 bases; unmatched junction nucleotides: 4. The V gene's germline CDR1 is MNHNY and CDR2 SVGAGI (reference sequence). The CDR3 loop spans 14 amino acids.